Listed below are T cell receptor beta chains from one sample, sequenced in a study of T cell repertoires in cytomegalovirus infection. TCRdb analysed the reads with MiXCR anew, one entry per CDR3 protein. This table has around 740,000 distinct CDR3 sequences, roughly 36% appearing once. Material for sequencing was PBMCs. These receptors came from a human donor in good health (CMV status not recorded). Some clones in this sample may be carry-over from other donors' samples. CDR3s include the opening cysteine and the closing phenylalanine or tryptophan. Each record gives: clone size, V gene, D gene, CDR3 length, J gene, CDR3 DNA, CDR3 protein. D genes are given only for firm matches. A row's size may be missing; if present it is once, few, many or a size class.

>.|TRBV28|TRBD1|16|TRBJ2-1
TGTGCCAGCCCCCCTCCGGGACAGAGCTCCTACAATGAGCAGTTCTTC
CASPPPGQSSYNEQFF
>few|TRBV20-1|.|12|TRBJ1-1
TGCAGTGCTAGTCGGGAACACACTGAAGCTTTCTTT
CSASREHTEAFF
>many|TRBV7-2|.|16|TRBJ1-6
TGTGCCAGCAGCTTAAGTCGGGGGGTGCCTAATTCACCCCTCCACTTT
CASSLSRGVPNSPLHF
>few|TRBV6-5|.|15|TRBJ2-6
TGTGCCAGCACCGGACACTTCTCTGGGGCCAACGTCCTGACTTTC
CASTGHFSGANVLTF
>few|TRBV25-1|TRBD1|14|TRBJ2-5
TGTGCCAGCACCCGGGGACAGGGGGTTGGGACCCAGTACTTC
CASTRGQGVGTQYF
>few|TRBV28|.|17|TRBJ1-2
TGTGCCAGCAGTTTATCCTCTTCACATGCCTTTACTAGGGGCTACACCTTC
CASSLSSSHAFTRGYTF
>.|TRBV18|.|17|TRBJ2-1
TGTGCCAGCTCACCCAAACAGGGCAATAGCAGATACAATGAGCAGTTCTTC
CASSPKQGNSRYNEQFF
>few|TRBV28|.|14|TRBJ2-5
TGTGCCAGCAGTGGGGGCCCGGGGCAAGAGACCCAGTACTTC
CASSGGPGQETQYF
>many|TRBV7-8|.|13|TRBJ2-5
TGTGCCAGCAGCCAAGGGACGGGCGAGACCCAGTACTTC
CASSQGTGETQYF
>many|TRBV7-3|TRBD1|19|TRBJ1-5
TGTGCCAGCAGCACCCTCAACAGGGGTGAGGGGTATAGCAATCAGCCCCAGCATTTT
CASSTLNRGEGYSNQPQHF
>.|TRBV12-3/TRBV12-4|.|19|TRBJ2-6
TGTGCCAGCAGTTTATCCTGGGCAGGGGAAAGCTCTGGGGCCAACGTCCTGACTTTC
CASSLSWAGESSGANVLTF
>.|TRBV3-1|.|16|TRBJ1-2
TGTGCCAGCAGCCAAGAAGCCGGCCGAGGGCACTATGGCTACACCTTC
CASSQEAGRGHYGYTF
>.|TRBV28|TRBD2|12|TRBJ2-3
TGTGCCAGCAAGGGAGGGCCGTATACGCAGTATTTT
CASKGGPYTQYF
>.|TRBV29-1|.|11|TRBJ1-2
TGCAGCGTTGAGTGGGGGAGCGGCTACACCTTC
CSVEWGSGYTF
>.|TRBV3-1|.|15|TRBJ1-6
TGTGCCAGCAGCACAGGGACGGACTCAAGGGGACCCCTCCCCTTT
CASSTGTDSRGPLPF
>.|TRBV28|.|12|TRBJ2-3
TGTGCCAGCACCTCCGTGGGAGATACGCAGTATTTT
CASTSVGDTQYF
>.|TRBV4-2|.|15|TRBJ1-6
TGTGCCAGCAGCCAAGATCCCGTCGGGATAAGTCCCCTCCACTTT
CASSQDPVGISPLHF
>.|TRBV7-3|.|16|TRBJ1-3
TGTGCCAGCAGCTTAATGACGCACCTTACTGGAAACACCATATATTTT
CASSLMTHLTGNTIYF
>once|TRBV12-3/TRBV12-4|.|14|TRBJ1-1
TGTGCCAGCAGTATTTCGACGGGGTTCACTGAAGCTTTCTTT
CASSISTGFTEAFF
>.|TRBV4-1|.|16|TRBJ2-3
TGCGCCAGCAGCCAGAGGCCCGAAACTAGGTCAGATACGCAGTATTTT
CASSQRPETRSDTQYF
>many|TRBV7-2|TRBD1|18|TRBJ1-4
TGTGCCAGCAGCTTAGTGGGGTTTCCGGGACAGCTTAATGAAAAACTGTTTTTT
CASSLVGFPGQLNEKLFF
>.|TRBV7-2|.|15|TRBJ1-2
TGTGCCAGCAGCTTCATTGCAGGGCTATTGGATGGCTACACCTTC
CASSFIAGLLDGYTF
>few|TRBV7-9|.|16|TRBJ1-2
TGTGCCAGCAGCTTAGCCACAGGGTCCCGAAACTATGGCTACACCTTC
CASSLATGSRNYGYTF
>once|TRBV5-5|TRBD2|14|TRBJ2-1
TGTGCCAGCAGCCCCACTTTGGCGGGGGATGAGCAGTTCTTC
CASSPTLAGDEQFF
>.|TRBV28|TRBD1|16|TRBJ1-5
TGTGCCAGCAGTTATACAGGGGGCGGGAGCAATCAGCCCCAGCATTTT
CASSYTGGGSNQPQHF
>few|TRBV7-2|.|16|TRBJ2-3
TGTGCCAGCAGCCCCTCGACTTTAGGTTTTGCAGATACGCAGTATTTT
CASSPSTLGFADTQYF
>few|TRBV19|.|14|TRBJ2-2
TGTGCCAGTAGCATAGATGGGGGTCCCGGGGAGCTGTTTTTT
CASSIDGGPGELFF
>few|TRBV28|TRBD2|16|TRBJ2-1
TGTGCCAGCAGCCCCAAGGGACTAGCGGTTTACAATGAGCAGTTCTTC
CASSPKGLAVYNEQFF
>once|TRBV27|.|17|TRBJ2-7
TGTGCCAGCAGGGGAATCACGGGGTCGACTTACGCCTACGAGCAGTACTTC
CASRGITGSTYAYEQYF
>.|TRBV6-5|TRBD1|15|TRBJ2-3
TGTGCCAGCAGACGACAGGGGGCCGGGACAGATACGCAGTATTTT
CASRRQGAGTDTQYF
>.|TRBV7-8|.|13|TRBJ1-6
TGTGCCAGCAGCTTAGTGGGCTATTCACCCCTCCACTTT
CASSLVGYSPLHF
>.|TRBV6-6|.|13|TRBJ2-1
TGTGCCAGCAGCAACTTGCTGGGGAATGAGCAGTTCTTC
CASSNLLGNEQFF
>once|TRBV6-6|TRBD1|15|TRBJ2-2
TGTGCCAGCGGCCATCTCCGACAGGGGGCCGGGGAGCTGTTTTTT
CASGHLRQGAGELFF
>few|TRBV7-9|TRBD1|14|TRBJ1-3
TGTGCCAGCATCAACCGGGACAGGGGAAACACCATATATTTT
CASINRDRGNTIYF
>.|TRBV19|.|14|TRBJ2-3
TGTGCCAGTTCTCAGCAGGGCGTCTCAGATACGCAGTATTTT
CASSQQGVSDTQYF
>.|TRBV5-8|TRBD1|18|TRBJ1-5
TGTGCCAGCAGAGGACAGGGGGTCACGACGTCCCCTCGGCAGCCCCAGCATTTT
CASRGQGVTTSPRQPQHF
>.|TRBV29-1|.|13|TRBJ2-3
TGCAGCGTTAGCGGGTTGGAGACGTATACGCAGTATTTT
CSVSGLETYTQYF
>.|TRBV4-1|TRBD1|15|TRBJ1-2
TGCGCCAGCAGCCAAGCGGGACAGGGGGCGTCGGGCTACACCTTC
CASSQAGQGASGYTF
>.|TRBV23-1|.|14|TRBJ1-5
TGCGCCAGCAGTCCGGGTAGGAAGAATCAGCCCCAGCATTTT
CASSPGRKNQPQHF
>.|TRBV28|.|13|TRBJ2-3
TGTGCCAGCACTCTACGGGGGGCTGATACGCAGTATTTT
CASTLRGADTQYF
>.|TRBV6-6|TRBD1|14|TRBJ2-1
TGTGCCAGCCAAGACAGGGGAGGCGAAAATGAGCAGTTCTTC
CASQDRGGENEQFF